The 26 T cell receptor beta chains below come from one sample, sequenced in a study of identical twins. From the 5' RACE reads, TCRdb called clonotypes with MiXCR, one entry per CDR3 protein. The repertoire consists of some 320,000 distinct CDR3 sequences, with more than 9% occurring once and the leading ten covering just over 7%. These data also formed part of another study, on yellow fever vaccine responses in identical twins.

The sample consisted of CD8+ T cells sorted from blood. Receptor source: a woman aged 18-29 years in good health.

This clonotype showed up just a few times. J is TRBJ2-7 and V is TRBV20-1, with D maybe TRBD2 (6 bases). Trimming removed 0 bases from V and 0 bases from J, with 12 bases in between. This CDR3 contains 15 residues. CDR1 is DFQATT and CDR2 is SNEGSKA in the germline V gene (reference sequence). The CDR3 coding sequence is TGCAGTGCTAGAGATTGGAGGGAGGCCTCCTACGAGCAGTACTTC. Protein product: CSARDWREASYEQYF.

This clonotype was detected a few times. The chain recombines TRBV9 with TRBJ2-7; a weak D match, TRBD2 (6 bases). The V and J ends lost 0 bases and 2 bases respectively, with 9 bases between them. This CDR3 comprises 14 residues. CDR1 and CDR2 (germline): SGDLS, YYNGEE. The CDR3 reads CASSVGGAAYEQYF. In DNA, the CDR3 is TGTGCCAGCAGCGTAGGCGGGGCCGCCTACGAGCAGTACTTC.

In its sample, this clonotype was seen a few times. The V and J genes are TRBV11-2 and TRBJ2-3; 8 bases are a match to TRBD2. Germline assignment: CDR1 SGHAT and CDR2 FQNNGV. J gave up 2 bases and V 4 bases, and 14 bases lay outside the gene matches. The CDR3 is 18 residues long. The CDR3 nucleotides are TGTGCCAGCAGCTCGAGCCTGGATCAGCGGGAGAACACAGATACGCAGTATTTT. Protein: CASSSSLDQRENTDTQYF.

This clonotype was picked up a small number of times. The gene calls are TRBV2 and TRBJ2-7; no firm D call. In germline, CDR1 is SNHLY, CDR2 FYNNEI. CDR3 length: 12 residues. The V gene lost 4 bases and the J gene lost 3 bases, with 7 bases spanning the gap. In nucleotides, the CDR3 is TGTGCCAGCAGTGCCTCGGGCTACGAGCAGTACGTC. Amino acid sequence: CASSASGYEQYV.

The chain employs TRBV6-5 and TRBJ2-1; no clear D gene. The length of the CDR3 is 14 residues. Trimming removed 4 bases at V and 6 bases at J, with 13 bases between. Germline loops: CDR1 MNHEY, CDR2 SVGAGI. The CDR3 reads CASSFSSLPNEQFF. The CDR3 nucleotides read TGTGCCAGCAGTTTTTCTAGTTTACCCAATGAGCAGTTCTTC.

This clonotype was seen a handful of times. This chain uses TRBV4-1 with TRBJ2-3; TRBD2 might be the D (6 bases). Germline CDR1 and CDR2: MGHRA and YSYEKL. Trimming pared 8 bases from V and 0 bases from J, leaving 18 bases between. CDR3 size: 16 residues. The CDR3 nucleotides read TGCGCCAGCCTTGGGCCGGGACTCCTAAGCACAGATACGCAGTATTTT. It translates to CASLGPGLLSTDTQYF.

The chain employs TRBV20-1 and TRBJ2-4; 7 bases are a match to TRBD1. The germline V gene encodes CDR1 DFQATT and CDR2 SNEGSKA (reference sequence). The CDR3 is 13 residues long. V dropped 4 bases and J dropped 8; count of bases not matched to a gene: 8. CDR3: CSATPRDSHIQYF. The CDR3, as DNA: TGCAGTGCTACCCCCCGGGACAGTCACATTCAGTACTTC.

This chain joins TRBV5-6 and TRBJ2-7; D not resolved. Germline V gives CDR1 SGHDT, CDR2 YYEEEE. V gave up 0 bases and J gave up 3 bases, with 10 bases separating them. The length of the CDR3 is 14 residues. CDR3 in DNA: TGTGCCAGCAGCTTGGGCTATATAGTCTACGAGCAGTACGTC. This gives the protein CASSLGYIVYEQYV.

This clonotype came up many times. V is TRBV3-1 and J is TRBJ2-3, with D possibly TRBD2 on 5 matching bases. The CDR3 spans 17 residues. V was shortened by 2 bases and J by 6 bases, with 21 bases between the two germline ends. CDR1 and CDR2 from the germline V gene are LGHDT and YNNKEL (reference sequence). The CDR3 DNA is TGTGCCAGCAGCCAAAGTCCAGGACCTCCCCCGGGGGATACGCAGTATTTT. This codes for CASSQSPGPPPGDTQYF.

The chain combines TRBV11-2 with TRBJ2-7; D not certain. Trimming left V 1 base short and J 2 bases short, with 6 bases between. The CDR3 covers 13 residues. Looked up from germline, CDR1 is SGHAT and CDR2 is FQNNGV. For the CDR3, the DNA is TGTGCCAGCAGCTTAGCTATGGCCTACGAGCAGTACTTC. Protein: CASSLAMAYEQYF.

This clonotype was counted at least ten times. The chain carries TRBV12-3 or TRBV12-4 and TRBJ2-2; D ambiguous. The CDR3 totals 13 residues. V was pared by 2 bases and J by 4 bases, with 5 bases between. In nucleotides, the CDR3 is TGTGCCAGCAGTTTATCCCTCACCGGGGAGCTGTTTTTT. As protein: CASSLSLTGELFF.

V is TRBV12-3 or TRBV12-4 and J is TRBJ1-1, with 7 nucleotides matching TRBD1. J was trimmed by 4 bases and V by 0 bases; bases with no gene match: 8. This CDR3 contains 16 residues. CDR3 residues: CASSLARGTVSTEAFF. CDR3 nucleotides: TGTGCCAGCAGTTTAGCGCGCGGGACAGTGTCCACTGAAGCTTTCTTT.

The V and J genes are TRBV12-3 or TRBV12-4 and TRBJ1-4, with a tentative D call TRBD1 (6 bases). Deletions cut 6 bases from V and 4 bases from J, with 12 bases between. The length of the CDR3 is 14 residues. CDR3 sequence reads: CASRFRGHNEKLFF. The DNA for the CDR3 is TGTGCCAGCAGGTTCAGGGGTCATAATGAAAAACTGTTTTTT.

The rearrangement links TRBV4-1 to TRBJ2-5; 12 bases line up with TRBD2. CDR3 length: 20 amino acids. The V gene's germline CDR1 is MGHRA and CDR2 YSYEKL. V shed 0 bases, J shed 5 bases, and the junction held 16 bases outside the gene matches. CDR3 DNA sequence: TGCGCCAGCAGCCAAGATCTTGCGGGACTAGCGGGTCTAATCCCGGAGACCCAGTACTTC. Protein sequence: CASSQDLAGLAGLIPETQYF.

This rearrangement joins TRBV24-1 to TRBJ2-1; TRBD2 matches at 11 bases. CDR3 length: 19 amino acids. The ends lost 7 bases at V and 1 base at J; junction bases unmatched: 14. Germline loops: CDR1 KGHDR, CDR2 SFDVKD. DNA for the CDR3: TGTGCCACCAGCGGGAGCCGGACTAGCGGGTTGAATTCCTACAATGAGCAGTTCTTC. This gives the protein CATSGSRTSGLNSYNEQFF.

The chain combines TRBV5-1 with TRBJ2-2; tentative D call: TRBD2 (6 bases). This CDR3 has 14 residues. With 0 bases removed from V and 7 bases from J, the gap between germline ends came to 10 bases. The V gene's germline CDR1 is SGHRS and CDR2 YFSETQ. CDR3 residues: CASSLASVSGELFF. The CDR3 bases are TGCGCCAGCAGCTTGGCTAGCGTGAGCGGGGAGCTGTTTTTT.

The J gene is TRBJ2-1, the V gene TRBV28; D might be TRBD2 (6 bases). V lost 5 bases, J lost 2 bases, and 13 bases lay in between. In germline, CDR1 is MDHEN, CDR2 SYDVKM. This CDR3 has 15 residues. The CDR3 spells CASSPLGGPYNEQFF. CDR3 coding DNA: TGTGCCAGCAGTCCCCTGGGGGGACCCTACAATGAGCAGTTCTTC.

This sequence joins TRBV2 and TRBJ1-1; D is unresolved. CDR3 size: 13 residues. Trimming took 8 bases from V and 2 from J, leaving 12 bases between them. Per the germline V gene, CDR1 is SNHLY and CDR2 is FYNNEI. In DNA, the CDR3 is TGTGCCAGCCCCTCGAGGGCTAACACTGAAGCTTTCTTT. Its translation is CASPSRANTEAFF.

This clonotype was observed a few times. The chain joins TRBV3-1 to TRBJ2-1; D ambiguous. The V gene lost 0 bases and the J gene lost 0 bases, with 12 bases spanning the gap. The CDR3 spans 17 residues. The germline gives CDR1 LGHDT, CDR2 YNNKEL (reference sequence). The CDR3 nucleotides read TGTGCCAGCAGCCAAGATAGTGTCTGTTTCTCCTACAATGAGCAGTTCTTC. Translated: CASSQDSVCFSYNEQFF.

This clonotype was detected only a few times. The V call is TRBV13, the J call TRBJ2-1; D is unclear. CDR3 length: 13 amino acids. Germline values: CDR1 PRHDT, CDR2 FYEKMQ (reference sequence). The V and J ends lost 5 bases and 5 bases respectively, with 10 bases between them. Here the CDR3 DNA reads TGTGCCAGCAGCCCGGAGAGTCACAATGAGCAGTTCTTC. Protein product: CASSPESHNEQFF.

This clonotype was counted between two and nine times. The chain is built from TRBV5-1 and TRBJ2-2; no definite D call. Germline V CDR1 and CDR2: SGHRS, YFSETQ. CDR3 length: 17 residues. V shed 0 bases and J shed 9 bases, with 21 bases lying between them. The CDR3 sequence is CASSLAPVPASSRELFF. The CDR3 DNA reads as TGCGCCAGCAGCTTGGCCCCTGTTCCGGCCTCAAGTCGGGAGCTGTTTTTT. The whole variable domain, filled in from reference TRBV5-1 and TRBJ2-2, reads KAGVTQTPRYLIKTRGQQVTLSCSPISGHRSVSWYQQTPGQGLQFLFEYFSETQRNKGNFPGRFSGRQFSNSRSEMNVSTLELGDSALYLCASSLAPVPASSRELFFGEGSRLTVL.

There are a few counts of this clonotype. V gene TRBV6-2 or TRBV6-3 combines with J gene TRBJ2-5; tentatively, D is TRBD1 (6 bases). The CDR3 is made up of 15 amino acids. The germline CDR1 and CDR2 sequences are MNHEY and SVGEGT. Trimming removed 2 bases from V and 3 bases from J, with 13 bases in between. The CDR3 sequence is CASSYGAGDKETQYF. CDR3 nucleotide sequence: TGTGCCAGCAGTTACGGGGCAGGGGACAAAGAGACCCAGTACTTC.

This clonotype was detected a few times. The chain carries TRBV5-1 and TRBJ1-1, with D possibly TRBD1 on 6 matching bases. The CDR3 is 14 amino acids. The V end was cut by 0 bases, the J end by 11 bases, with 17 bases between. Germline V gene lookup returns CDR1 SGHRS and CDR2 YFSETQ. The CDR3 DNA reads TGCGCCAGCAGCTTGGCAAGTAGGGACATAGGCGCTTTCTTT. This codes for CASSLASRDIGAFF.

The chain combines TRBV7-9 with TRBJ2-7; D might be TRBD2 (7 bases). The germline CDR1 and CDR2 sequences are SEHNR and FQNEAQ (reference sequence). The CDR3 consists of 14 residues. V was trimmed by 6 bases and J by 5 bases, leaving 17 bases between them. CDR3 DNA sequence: TGTGCCAGCAGTTACCGAGGGGGGGGAGACGAGCAGTACTTC. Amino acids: CASSYRGGGDEQYF.

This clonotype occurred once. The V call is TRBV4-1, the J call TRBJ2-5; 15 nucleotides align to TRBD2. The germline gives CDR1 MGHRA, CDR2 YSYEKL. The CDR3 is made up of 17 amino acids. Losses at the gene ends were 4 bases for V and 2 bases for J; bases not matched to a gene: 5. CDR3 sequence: CASSPRTSGRGQETQYF. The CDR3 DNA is TGCGCCAGCAGCCCCCGGACTAGCGGGAGGGGTCAAGAGACCCAGTACTTC.

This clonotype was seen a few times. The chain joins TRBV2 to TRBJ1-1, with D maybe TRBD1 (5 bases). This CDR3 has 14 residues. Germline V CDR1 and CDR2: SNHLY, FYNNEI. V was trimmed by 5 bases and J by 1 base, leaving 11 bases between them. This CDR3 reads CASSSGLGNTEAFF. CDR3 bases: TGTGCCAGCAGTTCAGGGCTTGGGAACACTGAAGCTTTCTTT.